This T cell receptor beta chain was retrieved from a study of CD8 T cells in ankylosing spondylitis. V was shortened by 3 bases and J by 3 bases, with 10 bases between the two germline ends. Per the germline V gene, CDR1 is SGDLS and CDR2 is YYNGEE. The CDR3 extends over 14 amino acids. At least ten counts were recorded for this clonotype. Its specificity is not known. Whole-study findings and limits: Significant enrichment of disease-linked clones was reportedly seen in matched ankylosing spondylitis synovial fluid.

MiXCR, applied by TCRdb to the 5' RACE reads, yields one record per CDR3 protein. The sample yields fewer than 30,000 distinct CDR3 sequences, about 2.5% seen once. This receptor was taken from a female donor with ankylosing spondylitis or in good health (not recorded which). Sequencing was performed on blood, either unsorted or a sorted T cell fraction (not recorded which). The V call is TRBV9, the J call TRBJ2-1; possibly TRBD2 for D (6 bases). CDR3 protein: CASSAWGDYNEQFF. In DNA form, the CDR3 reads TGTGCCAGCAGCGCGTGGGGGGACTACAATGAGCAGTTCTTC.